Listed below are T cell receptor beta chains from one sample, sequenced in a study of cytomegalovirus exposure and HLA in healthy donors. The protocol was immunoSEQ multiplex PCR, while the TCRdb copy is restricted to in-frame clones and leaves out a portion. The repertoire holds 210,000 or so clones, about 88% seen once, with approximately 0.24% in the top ten. Input material: PBMCs. The source of these receptors is a girl between 2 and 10 years old in good health and CMV-seronegative. The CDR3 runs from the conserved cysteine through the conserved F or W. The D gene is left open where the match is weak. Size is stated for part of the rows, as once, few or many counts, or as a class when the clone is expanded.

clone_size | j_call | v_call | d_call | cdr3_nt | cdr3_aa
NA | TRBJ1-1 | TRBV6-6 | NA | TGTGCCAGCGGTCTCCAAGGGGCCACTGAAGCTTTCTTT | CASGLQGATEAFF
NA | TRBJ1-4 | TRBV6-1 | NA | TGTGCCAGCAGTGTAAGGGGGATCAATGAAAAACTGTTTTTT | CASSVRGINEKLFF
NA | TRBJ1-2 | TRBV4-2 | TRBD1 | TGTGCCAGCAGCCAAGATTTCGGGACAGCTTATGGCTACACCTTC | CASSQDFGTAYGYTF
NA | TRBJ2-7 | TRBV28 | TRBD2 | TGTGCCAGCAGTCATACTAGCGGGGGAAGTGACGAGCAGTACTTC | CASSHTSGGSDEQYF
NA | TRBJ2-3 | TRBV7-3 | TRBD1 | TGTGCCAGCAGCCTCACCGGGACAGGATCTAGCACAGATACGCAGTATTTT | CASSLTGTGSSTDTQYF
NA | TRBJ2-3 | TRBV6-1 | TRBD1 | TGTGCCAGCAGTGAAGGGACAGGCTCACCCAGCACAGATACGCAGTATTTT | CASSEGTGSPSTDTQYF
NA | TRBJ2-5 | TRBV21-1 | NA | TGTGCCAGCAGCAAAAAGGGGACAGGGGGCACGACCCAGTACTTC | CASSKKGTGGTTQYF
NA | TRBJ1-3 | TRBV19 | NA | TGTGCCAGTAGTTTTCGGACGGCGATAGGGAGCTCTGGAAACACCATATATTTT | CASSFRTAIGSSGNTIYF
few | TRBJ1-1 | TRBV2 | NA | TGTGCCAGCAGTGAGGGCAGGGGGAACACTGAAGCTTTCTTT | CASSEGRGNTEAFF
NA | TRBJ1-1 | TRBV6-1 | TRBD1 | TGTGCCAGCAGTGAAGGACAGGGGGCAGCTTTCTTT | CASSEGQGAAFF
NA | TRBJ2-3 | TRBV6-6 | TRBD1 | TGTGCCAGCAGCGCGGACAGGGGGACCCACACAGATACGCAGTATTTT | CASSADRGTHTDTQYF
NA | TRBJ2-1 | TRBV7-8 | TRBD1 | TGTGCCAGCAGCTTGGGGGCCCGGGACAGCAACAATGAGCAGTTCTTC | CASSLGARDSNNEQFF
NA | TRBJ2-1 | TRBV11-2 | TRBD2 | TGTGCCAGCAGCTTAGGGACTAGCGGGAGCAATGAGCAGTTCTTC | CASSLGTSGSNEQFF
NA | TRBJ1-1 | TRBV30 | TRBD1 | TGTGCCTGGAGTGTAGGGACAGTAAACACTGAAGCTTTCTTT | CAWSVGTVNTEAFF
NA | TRBJ2-1 | TRBV19 | TRBD2 | TGTGCCAGTAGTGCTAGCGGGAACCCCTACAATGAGCAGTTCTTC | CASSASGNPYNEQFF
NA | TRBJ1-1 | TRBV29-1 | NA | TGCAGCGTTTCTACAGACATGAACACTGAAGCTTTCTTT | CSVSTDMNTEAFF
NA | TRBJ1-5 | TRBV6-5 | NA | TGTGCCAGCAGCTCTGGGGGGGGCAGCAATCAGCCCCAGCATTTT | CASSSGGGSNQPQHF
NA | TRBJ2-7 | TRBV5-4 | TRBD2 | TGTGCCAGCAGCTTGTATAGGGACTACATCTCCTACGAGCAGTACTTC | CASSLYRDYISYEQYF
few | TRBJ1-2 | TRBV30 | NA | TGTGCCTGGAGTATCGGGACGGGAGATGGCTACACCTTC | CAWSIGTGDGYTF
few | TRBJ2-7 | TRBV7-9 | TRBD1 | TGTGCCAGCACCGGGGGGGACAGGGGGTGGTACGAGCAGTACTTC | CASTGGDRGWYEQYF
NA | TRBJ2-1 | TRBV13 | NA | TGTGCCAGCAGCTTATATCGCACAGACAATGAGCAGTTCTTC | CASSLYRTDNEQFF
few | TRBJ1-1 | TRBV5-1 | NA | TGCGCCAGCAGCTTGGGGGACGAGCGGGGGGCTTTCTTT | CASSLGDERGAFF
NA | TRBJ2-7 | TRBV6-5 | NA | TGTGCCAGCAGTTACGGTCCGACAGTGGCCTACGAGCAGTACTTC | CASSYGPTVAYEQYF
NA | TRBJ2-2 | TRBV6-5 | NA | TGTGCCAGCGGCTTCACCGGGGAGCTGTTTTTT | CASGFTGELFF
once | TRBJ1-3 | TRBV6-1 | NA | TGTGCCAGCAGTGAAGGGGGAGCTGGAAACACCATATATTTT | CASSEGGAGNTIYF
NA | TRBJ1-4 | TRBV6-5 | NA | TGTGCCAGCAGTTACTCATGGAGACCGATTAATGAAAAACTGTTTTTT | CASSYSWRPINEKLFF
NA | TRBJ1-2 | TRBV5-5 | NA | TGTGCCAGCAGCTTGGACAGGTTTTTTGGCTACACCTTC | CASSLDRFFGYTF
NA | TRBJ1-5 | TRBV15 | NA | TGTGCCACCAGCAGAGATGCAGATTATAGCAATCAGCCCCAGCATTTT | CATSRDADYSNQPQHF
NA | TRBJ2-7 | TRBV6-5 | NA | TGTGCCAGCACTTCCCCCAGCTCCTACGAGCAGTACTTC | CASTSPSSYEQYF
NA | TRBJ1-2 | TRBV6-5 | TRBD1 | TGTGCCAGCAGTCCCCGGACAGGGGGCAATGGCTACACCTTC | CASSPRTGGNGYTF
NA | TRBJ2-5 | TRBV7-9 | NA | TGTGCCAGCAGCTTACATGGGCAGGGGATAGAGACCCAGTACTTC | CASSLHGQGIETQYF
NA | TRBJ2-7 | TRBV18 | TRBD2 | TGTGCCAGCTCACCACGACTAGCGGGAGGGTCCTACGAGCAGTACTTC | CASSPRLAGGSYEQYF
NA | TRBJ2-1 | TRBV5-5 | TRBD2 | TGTGCCAGCAGCTTGGTTGCTAGCGGGAGCTACAATGAGCAGTTCTTC | CASSLVASGSYNEQFF
NA | TRBJ2-1 | TRBV7-9 | TRBD2 | TGTGCCAGCAGCTTAATTCCGTCTAGCGGGACCTTCTACAATGAGCAGTTCTTC | CASSLIPSSGTFYNEQFF
NA | TRBJ1-2 | TRBV7-2 | TRBD1 | TGTGCCAGCAGCTTAGAAGGACAGGGGGTAGGCGGCTACACCTTC | CASSLEGQGVGGYTF
NA | TRBJ2-7 | TRBV29-1 | NA | TGCAGCGTTGAAGTGTTGGGACAAAGGTTCTACGAGCAGTACTTC | CSVEVLGQRFYEQYF
NA | TRBJ1-6 | TRBV7-2 | NA | TGTGCCAGCAGAACCGACAGAATCTCCTATAATTCACCCCTCCACTTT | CASRTDRISYNSPLHF
NA | TRBJ1-5 | TRBV10-1 | NA | TGCGCCAGACCCTTGGAAGGGGTTGGGAATCAGCCCCAGCATTTT | CARPLEGVGNQPQHF
NA | TRBJ2-3 | TRBV29-1 | NA | TGCAGCGTTGTGGCGCGGTCAGGCACAGATACGCAGTATTTT | CSVVARSGTDTQYF
NA | TRBJ2-1 | TRBV5-1 | TRBD2 | TGCGCCAGCACGACTAGCGGGGGCTACAATGAGCAGTTCTTC | CASTTSGGYNEQFF
NA | TRBJ1-1 | TRBV2 | TRBD1 | TGTGCCAGCAGGGTCGACAGGGGAAGGACTGAAGCTTTCTTT | CASRVDRGRTEAFF
NA | TRBJ2-1 | TRBV12-5 | NA | TGTGCTAGTGGTTTAGAGGGTTGGGGTGAGCAGTTCTTC | CASGLEGWGEQFF
NA | TRBJ1-2 | TRBV2 | TRBD1 | TGTGCCAACCTACAGGGGGCGGGTGGCTACACCTTC | CANLQGAGGYTF
NA | TRBJ1-1 | TRBV11-1 | NA | TGTGCCAGCAGTTCGCTAGTGGGCACTGAAGCTTTCTTT | CASSSLVGTEAFF
once | TRBJ1-1 | TRBV25-1 | NA | TGTGCCAGCAGTCCGAGTAGTAGAGGGCGATCGGACACTGAAGCTTTCTTT | CASSPSSRGRSDTEAFF